The subject of this entry is one T cell receptor beta chain. TCRdb processed the 5' RACE reads anew with MiXCR; each CDR3 protein has one entry. The repertoire has roughly 25,000 distinct CDR3 sequences, approximately 4.1% of them found once; the top ten carry 6.2%. This specimen comes from a study of early T cells in non-severe SARS-CoV-2 infection. The CDR3 spans 15 residues. The V gene lost 7 bases and the J gene lost 1 base, with 15 bases spanning the gap. Germline V gene lookup returns CDR1 MNHEY and CDR2 SMNVEV (reference sequence). This TCR came from an adult who was a healthcare worker with PCR-confirmed SARS-CoV-2 infection or an uninfected control (not recorded which). Sequenced sample: whole blood. This chain joins TRBV27 and TRBJ2-3; perhaps TRBD1 as D (6 bases). Written as DNA, the CDR3 is TGTGCCAGCATGGGCTGGGGGCAGCGCACAGATACGCAGTATTTT. Amino acid sequence: CASMGWGQRTDTQYF.